The 8 T cell receptor beta chains below come from one sample, sequenced in a study of shared clonotypes between healthy human individuals. Some clones are missing from TCRdb's copy, which holds only in-frame ones; the method was immunoSEQ multiplex PCR. The sample consists of roughly 2.2 million clones, just under 95% of them appearing once. Source material: naive CD4+ T cells from PBMCs. The subset here: CD45RA+ positively selected. These receptors all come from a man aged 18 to 30 in good health. Some clones in this sample may be carry-over from other donors' samples.

The J gene is TRBJ1-1, the V gene TRBV28, with TRBD1 identical over 9 bases. The CDR3 covers 16 residues. Germline assignment: CDR1 MDHEN and CDR2 SYDVKM. Trimming at V came to 6 bases and at J to 5 bases, leaving 13 bases not matched to a gene. The CDR3 sequence is CASSTGGGTGRTEAFF. As DNA, the CDR3 is TGTGCCAGCAGCACTGGCGGAGGGACAGGGAGGACTGAAGCTTTCTTT.

This clone was counted between two and nine times. The chain links TRBV6-4 to TRBJ1-2; D is possibly TRBD1 (6 bases). V was clipped by 3 bases and J by 4 bases, with 9 bases between them. The CDR3 runs to 13 residues. CDR1 MRHNA and CDR2 SNTAGT come from the germline V gene. DNA of the CDR3: TGTGCCAGCAGTGAGCGCAGGGGCTATGGCTACACCTTC. Protein sequence: CASSERRGYGYTF.

CDR3 region: CASSSGTSGNQPQHF. CDR3 sequence (DNA): TGTGCCAGCAGTTCGGGAACAAGCGGCAATCAGCCCCAGCATTTT. The chain uses TRBV6-5 and TRBJ1-5; no reliable D call. This CDR3 comprises 15 residues. Germline values: CDR1 MNHEY, CDR2 SVGAGI. Trimming shortened V by 4 bases and J by 2 bases, and 12 bases separated the two germline ends.

The chain is built from TRBV6-6 and TRBJ2-3; no firm D call. The CDR3 consists of 14 residues. V shed 10 bases and J shed 2 bases, with 16 bases lying between them. CDR1 is MNHNY, CDR2 SVGAGI, per germline (reference sequence). This CDR3 is CATRQTPLTDTQYF. CDR3 nucleotides: TGTGCCACACGCCAGACTCCACTCACAGATACGCAGTATTTT.

The chain employs TRBV4-1 and TRBJ1-1; 9 nucleotides agree with TRBD1. The CDR3 sequence is 14 residues long. Germline V gene lookup returns CDR1 MGHRA and CDR2 YSYEKL. V was clipped by 0 bases and J by 8 bases; unmatched bases: 4. The CDR3: CASSQEEGQGEAFF. The CDR3 DNA reads as TGCGCCAGCAGCCAAGAGGAGGGACAGGGAGAAGCTTTCTTT.

This sequence joins TRBV11-2 and TRBJ2-3, with D possibly being TRBD2 (5 bases). The CDR3 runs 16 residues. Trimming shortened V by 1 base and J by 2 bases, and 13 bases separated the two germline ends. Germline lookup yields CDR1 SGHAT and CDR2 FQNNGV. This CDR3 is CASSLGPQRLTDTQYF. CDR3 bases: TGTGCCAGCAGCTTAGGCCCCCAGCGGCTCACAGATACGCAGTATTTT.

The chain employs TRBV10-3 and TRBJ2-7; 14 bases map to TRBD2. The V and J ends lost 6 bases and 4 bases, in that order; junction bases with no gene match: 5. Per the germline V gene, CDR1 is ENHRY and CDR2 is SYGVKD. CDR3 length equals 15 residues. The CDR3 coding sequence is TGTGCCATCAGCCCCGGGACTAGCGGGAGTTACGAGCAGTACTTC. Translated, it gives CAISPGTSGSYEQYF.

V is TRBV19 and J is TRBJ1-5; the match to TRBD1 covers 7 bases. CDR1 LNHDA and CDR2 SQIVND come from the germline V gene (reference sequence). After removal of 7 bases from V and 3 bases from J, the junction contained 9 bases not matched to a gene. This CDR3 spans 15 amino acids. The CDR3 DNA reads as TGTGCCAGTACCAAACAGGGGATTTCCAATCAGCCCCAGCATTTT. Its translation: CASTKQGISNQPQHF.